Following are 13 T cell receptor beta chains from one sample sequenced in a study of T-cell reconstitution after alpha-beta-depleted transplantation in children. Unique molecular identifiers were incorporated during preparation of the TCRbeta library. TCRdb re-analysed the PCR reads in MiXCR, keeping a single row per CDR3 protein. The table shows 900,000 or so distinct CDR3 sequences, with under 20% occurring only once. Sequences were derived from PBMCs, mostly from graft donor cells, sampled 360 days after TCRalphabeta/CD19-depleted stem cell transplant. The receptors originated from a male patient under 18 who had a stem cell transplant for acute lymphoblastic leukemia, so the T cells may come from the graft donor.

The CDR3 spells CASSGGSGSETQYF. The CDR3 coding sequence is TGCGCCAGCAGCGGAGGGTCTGGAAGCGAGACCCAGTACTTC. The V call is TRBV5-1, the J call TRBJ2-5, with D possibly TRBD2 on 6 matching bases. V was shortened by 4 bases and J by 5 bases, with 15 bases between the two germline ends. The length of the CDR3 is 14 residues. CDR1 SGHRS and CDR2 YFSETQ come from the germline V gene.

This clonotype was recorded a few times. The CDR3 loop is CASSFRTDLDTGELFF. The CDR3 coding sequence is TGTGCCAGCAGTTTTCGAACAGATCTAGACACCGGGGAGCTGTTTTTT. The J gene is TRBJ2-2, the V gene TRBV12-3 or TRBV12-4; D gene unclear. This CDR3 is 16 amino acids long. With 3 bases removed from V and 3 bases from J, the gap between germline ends came to 14 bases.

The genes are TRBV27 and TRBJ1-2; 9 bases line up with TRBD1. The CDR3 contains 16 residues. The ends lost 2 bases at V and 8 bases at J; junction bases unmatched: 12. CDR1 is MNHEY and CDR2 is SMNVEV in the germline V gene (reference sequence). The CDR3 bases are TGTGCCAGCAGTTTAGGCCCTCCGGGACAGGGCTGGGGCTACACCTTC. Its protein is CASSLGPPGQGWGYTF.

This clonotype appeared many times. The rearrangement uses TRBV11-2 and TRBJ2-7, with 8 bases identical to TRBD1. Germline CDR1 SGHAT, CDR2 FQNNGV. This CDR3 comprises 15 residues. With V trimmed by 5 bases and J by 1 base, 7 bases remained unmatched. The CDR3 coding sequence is TGTGCCAGCAGCCCTGGACAGGGCATTTCCTACGAGCAGTACTTC. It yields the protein CASSPGQGISYEQYF.

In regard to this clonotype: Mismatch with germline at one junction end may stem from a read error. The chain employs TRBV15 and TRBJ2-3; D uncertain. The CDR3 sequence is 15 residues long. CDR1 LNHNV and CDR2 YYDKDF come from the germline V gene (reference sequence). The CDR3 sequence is CATRRVGSGTDTQYF. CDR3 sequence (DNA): TGTGCCACCAGAAGAGTGGGATCGGGCACAGATACGCAGTATTTT.

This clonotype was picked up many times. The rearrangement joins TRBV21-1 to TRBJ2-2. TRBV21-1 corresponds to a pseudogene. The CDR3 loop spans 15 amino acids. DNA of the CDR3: TGTGCCAGCAGCCCACCCGAGGAGAACACCGGGGAGCTGTTTTTT. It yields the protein CASSPPEENTGELFF.

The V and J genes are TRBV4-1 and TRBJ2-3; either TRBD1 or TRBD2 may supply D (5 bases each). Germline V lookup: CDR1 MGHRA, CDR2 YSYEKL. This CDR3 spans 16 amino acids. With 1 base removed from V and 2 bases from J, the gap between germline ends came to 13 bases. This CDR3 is CASSQGDQRTTDTQYF. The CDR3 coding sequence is TGCGCCAGCAGCCAAGGGGACCAGCGAACCACAGATACGCAGTATTTT.

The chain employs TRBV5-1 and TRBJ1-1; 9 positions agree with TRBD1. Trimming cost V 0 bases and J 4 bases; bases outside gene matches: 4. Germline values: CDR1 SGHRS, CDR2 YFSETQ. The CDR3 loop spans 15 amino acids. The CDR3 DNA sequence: TGCGCCAGCAGCTTGGAACAGGGGGCAAGCACTGAAGCTTTCTTT. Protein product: CASSLEQGASTEAFF.

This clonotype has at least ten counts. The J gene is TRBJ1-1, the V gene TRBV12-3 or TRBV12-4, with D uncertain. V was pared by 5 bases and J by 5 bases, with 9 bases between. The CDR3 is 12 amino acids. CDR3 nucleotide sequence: TGTGCCAGCAGTGTCTTTCTAACTGAAGCTTTCTTT. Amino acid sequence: CASSVFLTEAFF.

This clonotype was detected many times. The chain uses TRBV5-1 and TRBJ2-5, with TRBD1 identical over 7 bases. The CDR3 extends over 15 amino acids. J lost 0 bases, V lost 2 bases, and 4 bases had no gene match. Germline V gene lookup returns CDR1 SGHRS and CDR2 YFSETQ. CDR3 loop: CASSFGQAYQETQYF. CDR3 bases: TGCGCCAGCAGCTTCGGACAGGCATACCAAGAGACCCAGTACTTC.

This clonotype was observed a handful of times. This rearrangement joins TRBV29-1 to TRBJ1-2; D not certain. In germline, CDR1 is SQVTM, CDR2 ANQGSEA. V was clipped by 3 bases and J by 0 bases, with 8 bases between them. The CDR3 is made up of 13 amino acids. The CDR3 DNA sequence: TGCAGCGTTGACAGCGTATCTAACTATGGCTACACCTTC. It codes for CSVDSVSNYGYTF. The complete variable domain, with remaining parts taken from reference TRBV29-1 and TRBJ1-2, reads SAVISQKPSRDICQRGTSLTIQCQVDSQVTMMFWYRQQPGQSLTLIATANQGSEATYESGFVIDKFPISRPNLTFSTLTVSNMSPEDSSIYLCSVDSVSNYGYTFGSGTRLTVV.

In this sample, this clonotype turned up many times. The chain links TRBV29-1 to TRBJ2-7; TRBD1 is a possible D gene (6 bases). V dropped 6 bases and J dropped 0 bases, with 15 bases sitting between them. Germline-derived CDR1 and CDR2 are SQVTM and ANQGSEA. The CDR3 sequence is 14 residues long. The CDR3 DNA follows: TGCAGCGTCAGCGGACAGACCAGCTCCTACGAGCAGTACTTC. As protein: CSVSGQTSSYEQYF.

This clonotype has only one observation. The CDR3, as DNA: TGTGCCAGCAGCAAAGCGCAGTTTCGGACAGGGTTGATGCCTAGCGGGAGGCCGTTCTTC. Translated: CASSKAQFRTGLMPSGRPFF. The gene calls are TRBV21-1 and TRBJ2-1; the table names TRBD2, a call not compared with the DNA. TRBV21-1 is noted as a pseudogene. The CDR3 length is 20 residues.